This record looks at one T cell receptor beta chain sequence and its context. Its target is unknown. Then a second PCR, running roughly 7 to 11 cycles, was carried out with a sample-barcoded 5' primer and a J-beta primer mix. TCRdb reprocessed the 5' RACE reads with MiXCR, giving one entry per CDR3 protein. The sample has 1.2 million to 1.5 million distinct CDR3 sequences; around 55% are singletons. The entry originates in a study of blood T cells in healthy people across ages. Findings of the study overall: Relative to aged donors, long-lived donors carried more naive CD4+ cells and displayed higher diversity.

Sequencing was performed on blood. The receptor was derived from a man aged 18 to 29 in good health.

The CDR3 region has the DNA TGCGCCAGCCGGTTGTTGGAGAACACCGGGGAGCTGTTTTTT. This codes for CASRLLENTGELFF. This rearrangement joins TRBV10-2 to TRBJ2-2; D is ambiguous. V was cut by 8 bases and J by 1 base, with 11 bases left in between. The CDR3 covers 14 residues. Germline V CDR1 and CDR2: WSHSY, SAAADI.